This TCR beta chain comes out of a study of blood T cell repertoires in COVID-19. V was clipped by 5 bases and J by 11 bases; unmatched bases: 17. This CDR3 is built from 16 residues. Germline V gives CDR1 MNHEY, CDR2 SVGEGT. Sequencing was performed with immunoSEQ multiplex PCR; in TCRdb, only in-frame clones are kept and a portion is missing. Here the sample spans under 300,000 clones, almost 90% being singletons. The chain recombines TRBV6-2 or TRBV6-3 with TRBJ1-5; 8 bases agree with TRBD1. This sequence originates from a woman aged 60-75 years with COVID-19, enrolled during active disease. Sequenced material: peripheral blood. The CDR3 loop reads CASSRNRGSTSVTQHF. The CDR3 bases are TGTGCCAGCAGTCGAAACAGGGGGAGCACATCGGTGACCCAGCATTTT.